The 2 T cell receptor beta chains given below trace back to one sample, sequenced in a study of T-cell reconstitution after alpha-beta-depleted transplantation in children. The TCRbeta library was prepared with unique molecular identifiers. One entry per CDR3 protein results from TCRdb running MiXCR on the PCR reads. The sample carries approximately 240,000 distinct CDR3 sequences, more than 7.5% recorded once. Material: PBMCs from the stem cell graft donor, obtained from the stem cell graft. These receptors came from a human donor who donated a stem cell graft to a child with SCID.

This clonotype was recorded a few times. The rearrangement links TRBV3-1 to TRBJ2-1; 7 bases map to TRBD1. The germline gives CDR1 LGHDT, CDR2 YNNKEL (reference sequence). The V gene end was trimmed by 0 bases and the J gene end by 0 bases; junction bases not matched to a gene: 11. The CDR3 totals 19 residues. The CDR3 bases are TGTGCCAGCAGCCAAGAAGCCCGGATGGACAGGCGCTCCTACAATGAGCAGTTCTTC. Translating it yields CASSQEARMDRRSYNEQFF.

This clonotype was seen repeatedly, ten times or more. J is TRBJ2-6 and V is TRBV24-1; D gene ambiguous. V lost 4 bases to trimming and J lost 4 bases, with 4 bases between them. This CDR3 has 13 amino acids. Germline V lookup: CDR1 KGHDR, CDR2 SFDVKD. This chain's CDR3 is CATSEPGANVLTF. In DNA form, the CDR3 reads TGTGCCACCAGTGAGCCCGGGGCCAACGTCCTGACTTTC.